The rows below give T cell receptor beta chains drawn from one sample of a study of blood T cell repertoires in COVID-19. TCRdb's table, derived via immunoSEQ multiplex PCR, lists solely in-frame clones and lacks some. Of about 160,000 clones listed, 70% to 90% are singletons. The source material was peripheral blood. The receptors were gathered from a middle-aged man with acute or convalescent COVID-19. Both conserved end residues are part of each CDR3. D genes are given only for firm matches. Clone sizes are given selectively: once, few, many, or a class where the clone is expanded.

J gene | V gene | clone size | D gene | CDR3 DNA | CDR3 protein
TRBJ1-6 | TRBV5-1 | - | TRBD1 | TGCGCCAGCAGCCCCCGGGAAGGGGGCTCGGGTTCACCCCTCCACTTT | CASSPREGGSGSPLHF
TRBJ1-1 | TRBV2 | - | - | TGTGCCAGCACCGTCGTGGGGGCGAACACTGAAGCTTTCTTT | CASTVVGANTEAFF
TRBJ2-5 | TRBV3-1/TRBV3-2 | - | TRBD1 | TGTGCCAGCAGCCAAAGGACAGGGGAGACCCAGTACTTC | CASSQRTGETQYF
TRBJ2-7 | TRBV5-5 | - | - | TGTGCCAGCAGCCCGAATAGGATTGGCGGGGAGCAGTACTTC | CASSPNRIGGEQYF
TRBJ2-3 | TRBV6-2/TRBV6-3 | - | TRBD2 | TGTGCCAGCAGTACCACATACGGACTAGCAGCAGATACGCAGTATTTT | CASSTTYGLAADTQYF
TRBJ2-7 | TRBV5-5 | once | TRBD1 | TGTGCCAGCAGCCCCCGGGACAGGGCGATCTACGAGCAGTACTTC | CASSPRDRAIYEQYF
TRBJ2-7 | TRBV6-5 | - | TRBD1 | TGTGCCAGCAGTAAACAGGGGGCCTACGAGCAGTACTTC | CASSKQGAYEQYF
TRBJ1-4 | TRBV6-5 | - | TRBD1 | TGTGCCAGCAGAAAGGGGACAGGGGAATGGGAAAAACTGTTTTTT | CASRKGTGEWEKLFF
TRBJ2-7 | TRBV6-5 | - | - | TGTGCCAGCAGGCTCTACAGGGGAGGCTACGAGCAGTACTTC | CASRLYRGGYEQYF
TRBJ1-1 | TRBV10-2 | - | - | TGCGCCAGCAGTGAGATGGGGGGGCGCGGGACTGAAGCTTTCTTT | CASSEMGGRGTEAFF
TRBJ1-2 | TRBV28 | - | TRBD1 | TGTGCCAGCAGTTACGGGACAGCATCCTATGGCTACACCTTC | CASSYGTASYGYTF
TRBJ2-2 | TRBV6-6 | - | - | TGTGCCAGCAGCAGACAGAGCCAAACCGGGGAGCTGTTTTTT | CASSRQSQTGELFF
TRBJ2-5 | TRBV18 | - | - | TGTGCCAGCTCACCACGGGCAGAGACCCAGTACTTC | CASSPRAETQYF
TRBJ1-2 | TRBV25-1 | - | TRBD1 | TGTGCCAGCAGTGACTCCACCACAACAGGGGGCACTCGGGGCTACACCTTC | CASSDSTTTGGTRGYTF
TRBJ1-5 | TRBV30 | once | - | TGTGCCTGGAGTGTTGGCAGCAATCAGCCCCAGCATTTT | CAWSVGSNQPQHF
TRBJ1-3 | TRBV5-6 | - | - | TGTGCCAGCAGCTTTAACTCTGGAAACACCATATATTTT | CASSFNSGNTIYF
TRBJ1-2 | TRBV5-4 | - | TRBD1 | TGTGCCAGCGGAGCTACACAGGGGTCTTTTGGCTACACCTTC | CASGATQGSFGYTF
TRBJ2-7 | TRBV3-1/TRBV3-2 | once | TRBD2 | TGTGCCAGCAGCCAACACCCGGGAACTAGCGGGGGGCCCGGGTACTTC | CASSQHPGTSGGPGYF
TRBJ2-7 | TRBV6-6 | - | TRBD1 | TGTGCCACCCACTCACCGGGACAGGGGGCCTACGAGCAGTACTTC | CATHSPGQGAYEQYF
TRBJ1-2 | TRBV29-1 | - | TRBD1 | TGCAGCGTTGATGTGGGACAGAGACAGGTGGGCTACACCTTC | CSVDVGQRQVGYTF
TRBJ2-7 | TRBV28 | - | - | TGTGCCAGCAGTTATAGGGGGGGGCCCAGCTACGAGCAGTACTTC | CASSYRGGPSYEQYF
TRBJ1-2 | TRBV7-6 | - | TRBD1 | TGTGCCAGCAGCCAGGGACAGGGGGCGCTTATGGGTGGCTACACCTTC | CASSQGQGALMGGYTF
TRBJ2-4 | TRBV7-9 | - | - | TGTGCCAGCAGCCCCCTCAGGGAGGTAGCCAAAAACATTCAGTACTTC | CASSPLREVAKNIQYF
TRBJ2-3 | TRBV5-1 | - | TRBD2 | TGCGCCAGCAGCTTGGCCGGCGGGGGGGCGACAGATACGCAGTATTTT | CASSLAGGGATDTQYF
TRBJ1-5 | TRBV19 | - | TRBD1 | TGTGCCAGTAGTATTGAGGACAGGGGCTATAGCAATCAGCCCCAGCATTTT | CASSIEDRGYSNQPQHF
TRBJ1-1 | TRBV28 | - | - | TGTGCCAGCAGTTTATCGCCAGCAAGCATGATCGGGGCTTTCTTT | CASSLSPASMIGAFF
TRBJ2-3 | TRBV6-1 | - | - | TGTGCCAGCAGTGAAGGGCAGGGCCCAGATACGCAGTATTTT | CASSEGQGPDTQYF
TRBJ2-2 | TRBV5-8 | - | - | TGTGCCAGCAGCCGCGGGGTGGGACCCAAGCACACCGGGGAGCTGTTTTTT | CASSRGVGPKHTGELFF
TRBJ2-7 | TRBV30 | - | TRBD2 | TGTGCCTGGAGTGCGGGGACTAGCGGGGGGGCTCCCTACTTC | CAWSAGTSGGAPYF
TRBJ2-5 | TRBV18 | - | - | TGTGCCAGCTCACTGCTCGCGGCGGGTGGAGAGACCCAGTACTTC | CASSLLAAGGETQYF
TRBJ1-2 | TRBV18 | - | - | TGTGCCAGCTCACAGAGCCGGGACTATGGCTACACCTTC | CASSQSRDYGYTF
TRBJ1-1 | TRBV6-5 | - | - | TGTGCCAGCACGATGCGGGGGGTCGACACTGAAGCTTTCTTT | CASTMRGVDTEAFF
TRBJ2-7 | TRBV7-2 | - | TRBD2 | TGTGCCAGCAGCTTAGCGGGGACTAGCGCTTCCTACGAGCAGTACTTC | CASSLAGTSASYEQYF
TRBJ1-1 | TRBV2 | - | TRBD1 | TGTGCCAGCAGTGTCCGGGACAGAAACACTGAAGCTTTCTTT | CASSVRDRNTEAFF
TRBJ1-5 | TRBV7-3 | - | TRBD1 | TGTGCCAGCAGCCGGGGACAGGGGCAGCCCCAGCATTTT | CASSRGQGQPQHF
TRBJ1-2 | TRBV6-5 | - | - | TGTGCCAGCAGTCGCGGGGACCGGGGGATCTATGGCTACACCTTC | CASSRGDRGIYGYTF
TRBJ2-1 | TRBV9 | - | TRBD1 | TGTGCCAGCAGCTTCCGGGACAGGGTTAATGAGCAGTTCTTC | CASSFRDRVNEQFF
TRBJ2-1 | TRBV23-1 | once | - | TGCGCCAGCAGTCATAATGGGGACACCTACAATGAGCAGTTCTTC | CASSHNGDTYNEQFF
TRBJ1-5 | TRBV2 | - | - | TGTGCCAGCCGGGGGAATAGCAATCAGCCCCAGCATTTT | CASRGNSNQPQHF
TRBJ2-5 | TRBV6-5 | - | TRBD1 | TGTGCCAGCAGTCCCGTCCGGGACAGGAAAGAGACCCAGTACTTC | CASSPVRDRKETQYF